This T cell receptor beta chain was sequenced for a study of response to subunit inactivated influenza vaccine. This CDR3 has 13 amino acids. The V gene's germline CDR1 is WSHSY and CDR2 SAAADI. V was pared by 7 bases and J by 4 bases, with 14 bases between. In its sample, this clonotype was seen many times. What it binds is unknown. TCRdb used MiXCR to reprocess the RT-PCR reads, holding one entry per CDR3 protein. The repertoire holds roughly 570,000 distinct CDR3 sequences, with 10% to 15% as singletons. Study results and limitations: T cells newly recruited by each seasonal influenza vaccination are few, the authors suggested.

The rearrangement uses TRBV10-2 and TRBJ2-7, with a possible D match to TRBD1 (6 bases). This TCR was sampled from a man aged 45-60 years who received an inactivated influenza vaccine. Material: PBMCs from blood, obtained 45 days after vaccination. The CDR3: CASNHKTGYEQYF. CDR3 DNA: TGCGCCAGCAACCACAAAACAGGGTACGAGCAGTACTTC.